What follows describes a single T cell receptor beta chain. Its specificity is not known. PCR was performed a second time for about 7 to 11 cycles using a sample-barcoded 5' primer and a J-beta primer mix. Every molecule of cDNA carried a tag from a template-switch adaptor with 12 random nucleotides. In TCRdb, the 5' RACE reads were re-called with MiXCR into one record per CDR3 protein. The sample includes hundreds of thousands of distinct CDR3 sequences, roughly half of them seen just once. This CDR3 has 15 amino acids. CDR1 SGHTA and CDR2 FQGNSA come from the germline V gene. V lost 6 bases and J lost 3, with 17 bases in between. The data derive from a study of blood T cells in healthy people across ages. General observations from the study: With age, beta diversity per million T cells declined roughly linearly, significantly by 40.

This sequence joins TRBV7-2 and TRBJ2-5, with TRBD1 as a possible D gene (6 bases). Sequencing was carried out using blood. The receptor was isolated from a man aged 60 to 75 in good health. CDR3 amino acids: CASSPTGLIKETQYF. DNA of the CDR3: TGTGCCAGCAGTCCGACAGGTCTCATTAAAGAGACCCAGTACTTC.